A selection of T cell receptor beta chains follows, all from one sample in a study of T cells in tuberculosis. Here immunoSEQ multiplex PCR was the method, and the copy in TCRdb shows in-frame clones only, minus some. This table has approximately 88,000 clones, roughly 90% appearing once. Material: CD1b-GMM tetramer-negative cells sorted from PBMCs. Receptors originate from an adult woman with latent tuberculosis. Each CDR3 is given with its conserved first and last residue. The order of the fields is clone size, J gene, D gene, V gene, CDR3 protein, CDR3 DNA. A D gene is named only where the DNA matches it firmly. Clone size is given for some rows only: seen once, a few or many times, or a class if the clone is expanded.

>.|TRBJ1-1|.|TRBV5-6
CASSLVQGYTEAFF
TGTGCCAGCAGCTTAGTACAGGGCTACACTGAAGCTTTCTTT
>.|TRBJ2-2|TRBD1|TRBV15
CATRTGGAQSGELFF
TGTGCCACCCGGACAGGGGGCGCGCAGAGCGGGGAGCTGTTTTTT
>.|TRBJ2-5|TRBD1|TRBV7-9
CASSLWTGGQETQYF
TGTGCCAGCAGCTTGTGGACAGGGGGACAAGAGACCCAGTACTTC
>.|TRBJ2-2|.|TRBV27
CASSLVRPSDTGELFF
TGTGCCAGCAGTTTAGTCAGGCCCTCGGACACCGGGGAGCTGTTTTTT
>.|TRBJ2-1|TRBD2|TRBV19
CASSIDASGGAWDEQFF
TGTGCCAGTAGTATAGACGCTAGCGGGGGGGCCTGGGATGAGCAGTTCTTC
>.|TRBJ2-2|.|TRBV6-5
CASSYSSLFSGELFF
TGTGCCAGCAGTTACTCGAGTTTATTTTCCGGGGAGCTGTTTTTT
>.|TRBJ1-6|.|TRBV6-5
CASSYDRSKNSPLHF
TGTGCCAGCAGTTACGACAGGAGTAAGAATTCACCCCTCCACTTT
>.|TRBJ1-1|.|TRBV28
CASSSRGPSNTEAFF
TGTGCCAGCAGTTCTAGGGGTCCTTCGAACACTGAAGCTTTCTTT
>.|TRBJ1-2|.|TRBV30
CAWSYAQGLGYTF
TGTGCCTGGAGTTATGCCCAGGGGTTAGGCTACACCTTC
>.|TRBJ1-2|TRBD1|TRBV2
CASRDRDRGLGGYTF
TGTGCCAGCAGGGACCGGGACAGGGGTCTCGGTGGCTACACCTTC
>.|TRBJ1-2|.|TRBV30
CAWNPPPGLFSFGYTF
TGTGCCTGGAACCCCCCCCCGGGACTCTTTTCGTTTGGCTACACCTTC
>.|TRBJ2-3|.|TRBV27
CASSFFAGAGPGTDTQYF
TGTGCCAGCAGTTTTTTTGCAGGGGCCGGCCCTGGGACAGATACGCAGTATTTT
>few|TRBJ1-5|.|TRBV7-9
CASSLAGGTGGQPQHF
TGTGCCAGCAGCTTAGCGGGGGGGACTGGGGGTCAGCCCCAGCATTTT
>.|TRBJ2-5|TRBD2|TRBV2
CASILAGGMQETQYF
TGTGCCAGCATACTAGCGGGGGGGATGCAAGAGACCCAGTACTTC
>.|TRBJ1-3|.|TRBV4-2
CASSQIGSGNTIYF
TGTGCCAGCAGCCAAATCGGCTCTGGAAACACCATATATTTT
>.|TRBJ1-5|.|TRBV19
CATSRAPKSNQPQHF
TGTGCCACCTCCCGCGCACCCAAAAGCAATCAGCCCCAGCATTTT
>.|TRBJ2-7|.|TRBV19
CASSQGQHEQYF
TGTGCCAGTAGCCAGGGTCAACACGAGCAGTACTTC
>.|TRBJ1-2|.|TRBV2
CASSRGGYTF
TGTGCCAGCAGTCGCGGTGGCTACACCTTC
>.|TRBJ2-1|.|TRBV7-9
CASSWLGDEQFF
TGTGCCAGCAGCTGGCTCGGGGATGAGCAGTTCTTC
>.|TRBJ1-5|.|TRBV6-9
CASSVLYLPTYSNQPQHF
TGTGCCAGCAGTGTCTTGTATCTACCAACTTATAGCAATCAGCCCCAGCATTTT
>.|TRBJ1-2|.|TRBV5-6
CASSSEWTAHYGYTF
TGTGCCAGCAGCTCGGAATGGACAGCACACTATGGCTACACCTTC
>once|TRBJ2-1|.|TRBV10-2
CASSQRPYGELYNEQFF
TGCGCCAGCAGTCAGAGGCCCTACGGGGAGCTCTACAATGAGCAGTTCTTC
>once|TRBJ2-7|TRBD2|TRBV6-1
CATSTSGATYEQYF
TGTGCCACCTCTACTAGCGGGGCAACCTACGAGCAGTACTTC
>.|TRBJ2-3|TRBD1|TRBV28
CASSPGTGEDTQYF
TGTGCCAGCAGCCCTGGGACAGGGGAGGATACGCAGTATTTT
>.|TRBJ2-3|.|TRBV2
CASTQGAGPSDTQYF
TGTGCCAGCACCCAAGGGGCAGGGCCCTCAGATACGCAGTATTTT
>few|TRBJ1-3|TRBD1|TRBV7-9
CASSPTGVGNTIYF
TGTGCCAGCAGCCCTACAGGGGTCGGAAACACCATATATTTT
>.|TRBJ2-1|TRBD1|TRBV12-5
CASGLGTGRFDEQFF
TGTGCTAGTGGTTTGGGGACAGGCCGTTTCGATGAGCAGTTCTTC
>.|TRBJ2-3|.|TRBV29-1
CSVEVGQGLETDTQYF
TGCAGCGTTGAAGTGGGACAGGGACTAGAGACAGATACGCAGTATTTT
>once|TRBJ1-5|.|TRBV11-2
CASSPGEKSNQPQHF
TGTGCCAGCAGCCCAGGGGAAAAGAGCAATCAGCCCCAGCATTTT
>.|TRBJ1-2|.|TRBV6-1
CASSESGGGGYYGYTF
TGTGCCAGCAGTGAATCGGGCGGTGGGGGCTACTATGGCTACACCTTC
>.|TRBJ2-3|TRBD1|TRBV15
CATSRLRGRFGSDTQYF
TGTGCCACCAGCAGATTGAGGGGGCGCTTTGGGTCGGATACGCAGTATTTT
>.|TRBJ1-5|TRBD1|TRBV19
CASSLTGGDGQPQHF
TGTGCCAGTAGTTTGACAGGGGGCGACGGTCAGCCCCAGCATTTT
>.|TRBJ1-1|.|TRBV14
CASSQARGGATEAFF
TGTGCCAGCAGTCAGGCCCGTGGGGGGGCGACTGAAGCTTTCTTT
>.|TRBJ2-2|.|TRBV27
CASSLMAGANTGELFF
TGTGCCAGCAGTTTAATGGCGGGGGCTAACACCGGGGAGCTGTTTTTT
>.|TRBJ1-2|TRBD1|TRBV10-3
CAISITGDVGSEGYTF
TGTGCCATCAGTATAACAGGGGACGTAGGGTCGGAGGGCTACACCTTC
>few|TRBJ2-5|TRBD1|TRBV5-8
CASSLARGPGETQYF
TGTGCCAGCAGCTTGGCGAGGGGGCCCGGGGAGACCCAGTACTTC
>.|TRBJ1-3|TRBD1|TRBV6-5
CASSSSTGGGNTIYF
TGTGCCAGCAGTTCCTCAACAGGGGGCGGAAACACCATATATTTT
>.|TRBJ1-2|TRBD1|TRBV10-3
CAIQTSGQGAYGYTF
TGTGCCATCCAAACGTCGGGACAGGGTGCCTATGGCTACACCTTC
>.|TRBJ2-2|.|TRBV5-6
CASSLGRSSGELFF
TGTGCCAGCAGCTTGGGGAGGTCATCCGGGGAGCTGTTTTTT
>.|TRBJ1-6|TRBD1|TRBV5-1
CASRGQGGNSPLHF
TGCGCCAGCAGGGGACAGGGTGGAAATTCACCCCTCCACTTT